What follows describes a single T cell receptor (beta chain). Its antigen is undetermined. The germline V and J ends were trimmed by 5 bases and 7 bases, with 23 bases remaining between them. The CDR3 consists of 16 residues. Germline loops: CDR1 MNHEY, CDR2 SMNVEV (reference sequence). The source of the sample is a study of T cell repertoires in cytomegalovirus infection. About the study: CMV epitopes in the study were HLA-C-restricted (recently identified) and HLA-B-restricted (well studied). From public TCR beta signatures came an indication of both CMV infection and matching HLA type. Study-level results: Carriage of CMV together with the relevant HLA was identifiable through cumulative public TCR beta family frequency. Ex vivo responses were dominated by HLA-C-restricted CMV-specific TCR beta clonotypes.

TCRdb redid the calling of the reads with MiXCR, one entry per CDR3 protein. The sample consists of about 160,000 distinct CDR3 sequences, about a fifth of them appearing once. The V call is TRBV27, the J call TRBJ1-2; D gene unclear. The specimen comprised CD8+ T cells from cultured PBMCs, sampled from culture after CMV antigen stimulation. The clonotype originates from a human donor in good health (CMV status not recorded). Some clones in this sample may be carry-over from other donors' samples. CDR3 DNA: TGTGCCAGCAGTATTACCCCAATCAGGATCCTTTCTGGCTACACCTTC. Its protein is CASSITPIRILSGYTF.